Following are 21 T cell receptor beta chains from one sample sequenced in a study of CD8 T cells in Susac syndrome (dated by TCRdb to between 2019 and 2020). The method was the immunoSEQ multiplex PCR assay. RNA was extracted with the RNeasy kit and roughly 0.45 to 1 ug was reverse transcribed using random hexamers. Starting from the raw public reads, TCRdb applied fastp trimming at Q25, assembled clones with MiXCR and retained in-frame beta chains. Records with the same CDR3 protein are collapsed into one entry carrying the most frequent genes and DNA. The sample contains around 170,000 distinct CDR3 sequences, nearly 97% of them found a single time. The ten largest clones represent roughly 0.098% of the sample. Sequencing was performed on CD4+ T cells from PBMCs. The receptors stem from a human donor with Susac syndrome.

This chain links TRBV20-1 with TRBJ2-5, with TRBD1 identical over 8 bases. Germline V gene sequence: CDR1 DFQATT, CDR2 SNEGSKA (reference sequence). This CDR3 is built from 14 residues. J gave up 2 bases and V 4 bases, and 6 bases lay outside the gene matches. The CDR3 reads CSATRTGIQETQYF. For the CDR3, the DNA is TGCAGTGCTACCAGGACAGGGATTCAAGAGACCCAGTACTTC.

Here the CDR3 reads CASSHLSTGELFF. In DNA, the CDR3 is TGCGCCAGCAGCCATCTATCCACCGGGGAGCTGTTTTTT. The rearrangement joins TRBV4-3 to TRBJ2-2; no definite D call. V lost 3 bases, J lost 4 bases, and 6 bases lay in between. The V gene's germline CDR1 is LGHNA and CDR2 YSLEER. The CDR3 spans 13 residues.

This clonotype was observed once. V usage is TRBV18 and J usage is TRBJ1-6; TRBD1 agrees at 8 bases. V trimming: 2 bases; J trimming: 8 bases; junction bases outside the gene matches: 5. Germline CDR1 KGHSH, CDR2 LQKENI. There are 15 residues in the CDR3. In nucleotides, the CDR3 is TGTGCCAGCTCACCATTGGGACAGGTGGATTCACCCCTCCACTTT. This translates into CASSPLGQVDSPLHF. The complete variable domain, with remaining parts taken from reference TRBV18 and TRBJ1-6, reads NAGVMQNPRHLVRRRGQEARLRCSPMKGHSHVYWYRQLPEEGLKFMVYLQKENIIDESGMPKERFSAEFPKEGPSILRIQQVVRGDSAAYFCASSPLGQVDSPLHFGNGTRLTVT.

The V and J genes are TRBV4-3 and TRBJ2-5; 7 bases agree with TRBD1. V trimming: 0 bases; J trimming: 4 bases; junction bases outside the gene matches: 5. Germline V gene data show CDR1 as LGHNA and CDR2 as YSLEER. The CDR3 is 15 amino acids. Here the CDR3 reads CASSQEAQGRETQYF. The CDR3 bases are TGCGCCAGCAGCCAAGAAGCACAGGGGAGAGAGACCCAGTACTTC.

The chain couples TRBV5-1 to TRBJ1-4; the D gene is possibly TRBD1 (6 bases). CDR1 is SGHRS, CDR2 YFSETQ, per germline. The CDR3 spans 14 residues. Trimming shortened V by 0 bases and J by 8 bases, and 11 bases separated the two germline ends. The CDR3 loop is CASSLDTGREKLFF. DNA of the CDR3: TGCGCCAGCAGCTTGGACACAGGGAGAGAAAAACTGTTTTTT.

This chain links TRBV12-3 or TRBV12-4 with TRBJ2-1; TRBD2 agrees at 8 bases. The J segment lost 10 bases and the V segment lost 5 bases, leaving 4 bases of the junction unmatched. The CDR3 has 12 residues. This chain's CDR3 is CASSGTRREQFF. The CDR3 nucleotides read TGTGCCAGCAGTGGGACTAGGCGAGAGCAGTTCTTC.

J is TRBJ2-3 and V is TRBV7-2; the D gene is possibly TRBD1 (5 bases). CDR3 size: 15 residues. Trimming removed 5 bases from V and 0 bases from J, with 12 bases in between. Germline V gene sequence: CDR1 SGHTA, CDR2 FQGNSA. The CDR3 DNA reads TGTGCCAGCAGCCAGGGTAGCAGCAGCACAGATACGCAGTATTTT. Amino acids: CASSQGSSSTDTQYF.

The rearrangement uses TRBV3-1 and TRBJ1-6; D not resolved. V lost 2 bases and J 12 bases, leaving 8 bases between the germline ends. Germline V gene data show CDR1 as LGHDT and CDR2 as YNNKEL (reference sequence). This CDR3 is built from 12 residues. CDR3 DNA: TGTGCCAGCAGCCAAAAGATCGTACCCCTCCACTTT. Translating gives CASSQKIVPLHF.

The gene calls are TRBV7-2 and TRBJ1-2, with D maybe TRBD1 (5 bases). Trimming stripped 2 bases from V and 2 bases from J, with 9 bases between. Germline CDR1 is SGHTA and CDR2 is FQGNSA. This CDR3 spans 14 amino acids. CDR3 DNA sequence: TGTGCCAGCAGCTTATCGGCAGGGAACTATGGCTACACCTTC. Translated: CASSLSAGNYGYTF.

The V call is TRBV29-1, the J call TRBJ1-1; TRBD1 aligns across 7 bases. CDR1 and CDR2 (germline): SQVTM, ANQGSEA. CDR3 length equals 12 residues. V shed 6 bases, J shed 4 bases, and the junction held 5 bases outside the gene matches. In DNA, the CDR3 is TGCAGCGTGGGGCGACAGGGCACTGAAGCTTTCTTT. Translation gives CSVGRQGTEAFF. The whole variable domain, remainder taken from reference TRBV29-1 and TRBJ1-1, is SAVISQKPSRDICQRGTSLTIQCQVDSQVTMMFWYRQQPGQSLTLIATANQGSEATYESGFVIDKFPISRPNLTFSTLTVSNMSPEDSSIYLCSVGRQGTEAFFGQGTRLTVV.

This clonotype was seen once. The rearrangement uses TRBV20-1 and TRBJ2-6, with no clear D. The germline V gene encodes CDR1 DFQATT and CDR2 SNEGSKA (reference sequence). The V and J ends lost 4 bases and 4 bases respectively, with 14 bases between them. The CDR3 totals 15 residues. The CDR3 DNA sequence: TGCAGTGCTAAGTTGCTCGCGGTGGGGGCCAACGTCCTGACTTTC. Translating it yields CSAKLLAVGANVLTF.

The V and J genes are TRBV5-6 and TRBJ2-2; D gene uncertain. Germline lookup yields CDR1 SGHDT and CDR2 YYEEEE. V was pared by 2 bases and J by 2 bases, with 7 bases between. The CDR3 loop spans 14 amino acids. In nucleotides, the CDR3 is TGTGCCAGCAGCTTCATCCGAAACACCGGGGAGCTGTTTTTT. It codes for CASSFIRNTGELFF.

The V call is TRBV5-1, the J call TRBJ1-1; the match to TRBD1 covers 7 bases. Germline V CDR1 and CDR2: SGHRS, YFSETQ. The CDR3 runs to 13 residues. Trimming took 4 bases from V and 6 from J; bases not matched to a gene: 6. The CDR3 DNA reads TGCGCCAGCAGCCCCCCGACAGGGCCTGAAGCTTTCTTT. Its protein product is CASSPPTGPEAFF. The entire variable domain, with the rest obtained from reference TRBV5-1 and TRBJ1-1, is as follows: KAGVTQTPRYLIKTRGQQVTLSCSPISGHRSVSWYQQTPGQGLQFLFEYFSETQRNKGNFPGRFSGRQFSNSRSEMNVSTLELGDSALYLCASSPPTGPEAFFGQGTRLTVV.

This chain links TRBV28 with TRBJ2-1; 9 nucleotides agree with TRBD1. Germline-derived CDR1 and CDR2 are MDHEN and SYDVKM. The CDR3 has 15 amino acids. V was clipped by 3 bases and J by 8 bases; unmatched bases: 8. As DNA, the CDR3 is TGTGCCAGCAGTTTTCAGACAGGGGGTATCGATGAGCAGTTCTTC. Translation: CASSFQTGGIDEQFF.

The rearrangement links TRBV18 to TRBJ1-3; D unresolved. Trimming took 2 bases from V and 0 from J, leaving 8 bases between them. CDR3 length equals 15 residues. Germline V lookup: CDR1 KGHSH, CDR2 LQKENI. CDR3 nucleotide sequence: TGTGCCAGCTCACCAACTTCTAGCTCTGGAAACACCATATATTTT. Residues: CASSPTSSSGNTIYF.

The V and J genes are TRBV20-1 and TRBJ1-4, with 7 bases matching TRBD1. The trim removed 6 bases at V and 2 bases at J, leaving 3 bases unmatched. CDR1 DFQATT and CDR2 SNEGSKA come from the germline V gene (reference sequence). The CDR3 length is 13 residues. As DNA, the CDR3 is TGCAGTGCAGAGGGACAGACTAATGAAAAACTGTTTTTT. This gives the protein CSAEGQTNEKLFF.

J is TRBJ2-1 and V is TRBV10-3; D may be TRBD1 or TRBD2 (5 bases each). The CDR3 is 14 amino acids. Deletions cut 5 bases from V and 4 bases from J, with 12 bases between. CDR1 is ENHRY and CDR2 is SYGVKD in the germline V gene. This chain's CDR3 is CAISRDGLYNEQFF. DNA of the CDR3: TGTGCCATCAGTCGGGACGGACTTTACAATGAGCAGTTCTTC.

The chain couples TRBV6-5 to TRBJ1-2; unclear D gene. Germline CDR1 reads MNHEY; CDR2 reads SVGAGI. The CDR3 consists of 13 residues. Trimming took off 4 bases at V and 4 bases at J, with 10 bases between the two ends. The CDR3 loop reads CASSLTPSYGYTF. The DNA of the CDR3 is TGTGCCAGCAGTTTAACGCCGAGCTATGGCTACACCTTC.

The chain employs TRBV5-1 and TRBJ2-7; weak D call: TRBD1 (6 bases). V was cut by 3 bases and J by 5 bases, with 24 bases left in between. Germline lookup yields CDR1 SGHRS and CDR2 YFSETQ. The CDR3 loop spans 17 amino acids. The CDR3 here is CASSCRSHRVGVDEQYF. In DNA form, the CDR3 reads TGCGCCAGCAGCTGTCGCTCTCACAGGGTAGGGGTCGACGAGCAGTACTTC.

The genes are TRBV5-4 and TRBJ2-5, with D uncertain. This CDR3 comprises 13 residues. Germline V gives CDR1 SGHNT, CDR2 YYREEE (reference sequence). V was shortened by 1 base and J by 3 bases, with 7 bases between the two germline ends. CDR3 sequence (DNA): TGTGCCAGCAGCTTGTCCAATGAAGAGACCCAGTACTTC. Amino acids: CASSLSNEETQYF.

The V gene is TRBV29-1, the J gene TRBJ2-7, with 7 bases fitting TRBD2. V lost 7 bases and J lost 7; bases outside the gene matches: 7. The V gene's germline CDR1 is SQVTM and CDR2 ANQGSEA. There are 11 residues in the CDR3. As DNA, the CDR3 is TGCAGCGGACGCGGACTAGAGGAGCAGTACTTC. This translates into CSGRGLEEQYF.